Listed below are T cell receptor beta chains from one sample, sequenced in a study of blood T cell repertoires in COVID-19. Assay used: immunoSEQ multiplex PCR; TCRdb lists only in-frame clones, some missing. The sample includes roughly 70,000 clones, 70% to 90% of them seen just once. Sequenced input: peripheral blood. The receptors were sampled from a man between 50 and 59 years old with active COVID-19. CDR3s include the opening cysteine and the closing phenylalanine or tryptophan. Fields, in order: CDR3 protein, CDR3 DNA, D gene, J gene, clone size, V gene. A D gene is named only where the DNA matches it firmly. Not every row has a clone size; where given, it reads once, few, many or a size class.

CASSKTGQQYSEAFF | TGTGCCAGCTCAAAGACAGGCCAGCAGTACTCTGAAGCTTTCTTT | . | TRBJ1-1 | . | TRBV18
CASSPRSAGSRYGYTF | TGCGCCAGCAGCCCCCGCTCGGCAGGGTCAAGGTATGGCTACACCTTC | . | TRBJ1-2 | . | TRBV5-1
CASRGTGAANEKLFF | TGTGCCAGCAGAGGGACAGGGGCAGCTAATGAAAAACTGTTTTTT | TRBD1 | TRBJ1-4 | . | TRBV2
CASSLATRGNNEQFF | TGTGCCAGCAGCTTAGCGACTAGGGGAAACAATGAGCAGTTCTTC | . | TRBJ2-1 | . | TRBV7-6
CASSVTGSNSPLHF | TGTGCCAGCAGCGTGACAGGGTCTAATTCACCCCTCCACTTT | TRBD1 | TRBJ1-6 | . | TRBV11-3
CASTSLYGYTF | TGTGCCAGCACCTCCCTCTATGGCTACACCTTC | . | TRBJ1-2 | once | TRBV28
CASSHRPGENSPLHF | TGTGCCAGCAGCCACAGGCCAGGGGAAAATTCACCCCTCCACTTT | . | TRBJ1-6 | . | TRBV6-2/TRBV6-3
CASSHGFVASNQYF | TGCGCCAGCAGTCATGGGTTTGTGGCTAGCAATCAGTATTTT | . | TRBJ2-3 | . | TRBV23-1
CASSSGTGVQETQYF | TGTGCCAGCAGCTCCGGGACAGGAGTTCAAGAGACCCAGTACTTC | TRBD1 | TRBJ2-5 | . | TRBV7-3
CASSPAAGNSGNTIYF | TGTGCCAGCAGCCCCGCTGCGGGTAACTCTGGAAACACCATATATTTT | . | TRBJ1-3 | . | TRBV4-2
CASSPGHDQETQYF | TGTGCCAGCTCACCGGGACACGACCAAGAGACCCAGTACTTC | . | TRBJ2-5 | . | TRBV18
CASSLVGNEQFF | TGTGCCAGCAGCTTAGTCGGGAATGAGCAGTTCTTC | . | TRBJ2-1 | few | TRBV7-9
CASSLYGGQGAYEQYF | TGTGCCAGCAGCTTGTACGGGGGACAGGGGGCCTACGAGCAGTACTTC | TRBD1 | TRBJ2-7 | . | TRBV5-6
CASSLETPPLHF | TGTGCCAGCAGCTTAGAGACACCACCCCTCCACTTT | . | TRBJ1-6 | . | TRBV7-9
CASSLDSGGEQYF | TGTGCCAGCAGCTTAGATTCGGGAGGAGAGCAGTACTTC | TRBD2 | TRBJ2-7 | . | TRBV7-2
CASSLGPTDTQYF | TGCGCCAGCAGCTTGGGGCCTACAGATACGCAGTATTTT | . | TRBJ2-3 | . | TRBV5-1
CASSLSDTQYF | TGTGCCAGCAGCTTATCGGATACGCAGTATTTT | . | TRBJ2-3 | . | TRBV7-9
CASSFWTSGRARETQYF | TGTGCCAGCAGTTTCTGGACTAGCGGGAGGGCCCGGGAGACCCAGTACTTC | TRBD2 | TRBJ2-5 | . | TRBV27
CASTPGSGGTYEQYF | TGTGCCAGCACCCCGGGTAGCGGGGGGACCTACGAGCAGTACTTC | TRBD2 | TRBJ2-7 | . | TRBV6-5
CASSRDSDTGELFF | TGTGCCAGCAGCCGGGATTCTGACACCGGGGAGCTGTTTTTT | . | TRBJ2-2 | . | TRBV11-3
CASAAGDSYNEQFF | TGTGCCAGCGCGGCGGGAGACTCCTACAATGAGCAGTTCTTC | TRBD2 | TRBJ2-1 | . | TRBV7-9
CASSFPDGGANTGELFF | TGTGCCAGCAGCTTCCCGGATGGAGGGGCGAACACCGGGGAGCTGTTTTTT | . | TRBJ2-2 | . | TRBV11-2
CATERGLIQYF | TGTGCCACGGAACGGGGACTCATTCAGTACTTC | . | TRBJ2-4 | . | TRBV7-9
CASSTTVQETQYF | TGTGCCAGTAGTACCACAGTCCAAGAGACCCAGTACTTC | . | TRBJ2-5 | . | TRBV19
CASSIGDRGRNQPQHF | TGTGCCAGTAGTATAGGGGACAGGGGGCGCAATCAGCCCCAGCATTTT | TRBD1 | TRBJ1-5 | . | TRBV19
CASSADYRANPLHF | TGTGCCAGCAGCGCAGACTACAGGGCAAACCCTCTCCACTTT | . | TRBJ1-6 | . | TRBV9
CASGRYSGYGYTF | TGTGCCAGTGGAAGGTACAGCGGGTATGGCTACACCTTC | . | TRBJ1-2 | medium-sized | TRBV19
CATSDWPGGRETQYF | TGTGCCACCAGTGATTGGCCGGGGGGCCGAGAGACCCAGTACTTC | . | TRBJ2-5 | . | TRBV24-1
CASTPGTSGVQYF | TGCGCCAGCACCCCTGGGACTAGCGGGGTGCAGTACTTC | TRBD2 | TRBJ2-7 | . | TRBV5-1
CASSELAGAADTQYF | TGTGCCAGCTCCGAACTAGCGGGGGCCGCAGATACGCAGTATTTT | TRBD2 | TRBJ2-3 | . | TRBV18